This record concerns one TCR beta chain sequence. The target of this receptor is not known. Base qualities were left out, and no much larger clone turns up one base away. TCRbeta CDR3 regions were amplified from genomic DNA by means of the immunoSEQ Assay, a bias-controlled multiplex PCR. The authors' analysis ran thus. Nucleated cell counts per sample were estimated from amplification of reference gene primers within the assay. Sequence reads were collapsed and filtered to measure the absolute abundance of every unique TCRbeta CDR3 rearrangement. For each sample, productive Simpson clonality was calculated as the square root of Simpson's diversity index across productive rearrangements. Held by TCRdb, this immuneACCESS table contains in-frame sequences only and omits some clones. Under half of the omission traces to an unresolved V gene where checked; the cause of the rest is unknown. The V and J calls and the clone size are those of that table, but D and trimming were determined from the DNA. The sample table holds approximately 340,000 clones, of which around 83% were seen once. The top ten hold 2.5% to 3.5% of the sample.

The germline V gene yields LGHNA for CDR1 and YSLEER for CDR2. Inclusive of the bounding cysteine and phenylalanine, the CDR3 is 17 residues long. The kept DNA is CDR3 alone, 51 bases in frame from the first base. Cut back by 0 bases and 5 bases, the V and J ends lie 14 bases apart. The collaborating institutions used their own protocols to collect whole blood in K2EDTA tubes. Collaborator samples were shipped for TCRbeta analysis as frozen whole blood, isolated PBMCs, or DNA extracted from either sample type. These data belong to a study of blood T cell repertoires in COVID-19 (dated by TCRdb to about 2020). General notes on the study: Samples covering the acute and convalescent phases of COVID-19 were provided by collaborators in the United States, Italy and Spain. Deeply sampled blood TCRbeta repertoires from subjects exposed to, actively infected with, or recovered from COVID-19 were included in the dataset. The sample metadata nearly always contained a de-identified subject ID, COVID-19 status, age in years and sex. Where available, HLA class I and class II types were taken from metadata supplied by the sample provider and were not determined by assay-based typing. The repertoires were made available in a free public database intended to serve as a resource for research on the immune response to SARS-CoV-2. Samples were obtained from the ongoing ImmuneRACE study (first 160 participants) and from some 1,200 subjects provided by 6 global collaborators. The material from the prospective study consisted of cDNA or gDNA derived from T cells, B-cell-depleted T cells, or PBMCs. The paper as a whole reports these results and caveats: Clinical and demographic metadata were provided uncurated, with the amount varying by source and participant.

The receptor comes from a man aged 25 to 40 with active or convalescent COVID-19. Source material: peripheral blood. The chain uses TRBV4-3 and TRBJ1-6; the D gene assignment is ambiguous. This receptor has the CDR3 CASSQEYVQRDNSPLHF. The bases are TGCGCCAGCAGCCAAGAGTATGTACAGAGGGATAATTCACCCCTCCACTTT.